This TCR beta chain was found in a study of CD8+ T cells in alopecia areata. On the study more broadly: At a dose of 5 to 10 mg twice daily, oral tofacitinib was given to treated patients.

Noted treatment: oral pan-JAK inhibitor, 5-10 mg twice daily. Lesional scalp punch biopsies and peripheral blood came from alopecia areata patients. The researchers isolated CD4+ and CD8+ T cells from PBMCs by sorting. RNA extraction and reverse transcription yielded cDNA as sequencing template. Method: immunoSEQ multiplex PCR; TCRdb's copy keeps in-frame clones and lacks some. Of around 200,000 clones detected, about 53% appear once; the ten largest clones hold 11%. The receptor's source is a human donor with alopecia areata. Sequencing was performed on CD8+ T cells sorted from blood, taken at week 24, from a patient treated with tofacitinib.

The CDR3 DNA reads TGCGCCAGCAGCCGCGTTAGAAGCTCTGGAAACACCATATATTTT. Encoded protein: CASSRVRSSGNTIYF. The chain joins TRBV4-3 to TRBJ1-3; D remains ambiguous. V was pared by 4 bases and J by 0 bases, with 10 bases between. The V gene's germline CDR1 is LGHNA and CDR2 YSLEER. This CDR3 has 15 amino acids.